The sequence of this T cell receptor (beta chain) was determined in a study of T cell changes during pregnancy in multiple sclerosis. Assay: immunoSEQ multiplex PCR; the TCRdb copy retains only in-frame clones and omits some. This sample yields about 110,000 clones, of which roughly 89% are seen a single time; 1.6% belongs to the top ten. The CDR3 sequence is 15 residues long. After removal of 4 bases from V and 2 bases from J, the junction contained 7 bases not matched to a gene. Germline CDR1 SGHNT, CDR2 YYREEE (reference sequence). V usage is TRBV5-4 and J usage is TRBJ2-7, with 9 bases matching TRBD2. Source: peripheral blood, taken before pregnancy. This receptor was identified in a female donor with multiple sclerosis, enrolled in a pregnancy study. Here the CDR3 reads CASSQVASGAYEQYF. The CDR3 bases are TGTGCCAGCAGCCAAGTGGCTAGCGGGGCCTACGAGCAGTACTTC. Based on the CDR3 plus reference TRBV5-4 and TRBJ2-7, the full variable domain is ETGVTQSPTHLIKTRGQQVTLRCSSQSGHNTVSWYQQALGQGPQFIFQYYREEENGRGNFPPRFSGLQFPNYSSELNVNALELDDSALYLCASSQVASGAYEQYFGPGTRLTVT.